The 19 T cell receptor beta chains below all came from one sample that was sequenced in a study of blood T cell repertoires in COVID-19. Produced via immunoSEQ multiplex PCR; TCRdb's table is partial and in-frame only. This table has around 240,000 clones, approximately 86% appearing once. Sequencing was done on a sample of peripheral blood. Every receptor here comes from a woman in her twenties or thirties who had recovered from COVID-19.

V and J are TRBV3-1 (or the pseudogene TRBV3-2) and TRBJ2-5; the D gene is possibly TRBD1 (6 bases). With 0 bases removed from V and 4 bases from J, the gap between germline ends came to 12 bases. Germline CDR1 and CDR2: LGHDT and YNNKEL (reference sequence). The CDR3 length is 15 residues. The chain's CDR3 is CASSQDVGAGETQYF. The CDR3 nucleotides read TGTGCCAGCAGCCAAGATGTGGGGGCGGGAGAGACCCAGTACTTC.

Points on this clone: The same CDR3 also results from other DNA sequences found in this sample. The V call is TRBV5-1, the J call TRBJ1-1; D not certain. The germline V gene has CDR1 SGHRS and CDR2 YFSETQ. This CDR3 region has 13 residues. With 0 bases removed from V and 4 bases from J, the gap between germline ends came to 7 bases. CDR3 in DNA: TGCGCCAGCAGCTTGGGTGGGAGCACTGAAGCTTTCTTT. Protein: CASSLGGSTEAFF.

The rearrangement joins TRBV7-2 to TRBJ1-1; TRBD1 matches at 8 bases. With 1 base clipped from V and 5 bases from J, the junction kept 9 bases outside the gene matches. The germline CDR1 and CDR2 sequences are SGHTA and FQGNSA. CDR3 length: 16 residues. CDR3 loop: CASSLVSQGAITEAFF. The CDR3 DNA is TGTGCCAGCAGCTTAGTCAGCCAGGGGGCGATTACTGAAGCTTTCTTT.

This clone was detected only once. The chain uses TRBV9 and TRBJ2-7; a possible D gene is TRBD1 (6 bases). Germline lookup yields CDR1 SGDLS and CDR2 YYNGEE. There are 14 residues in the CDR3. The V and J ends lost 0 bases and 8 bases respectively, with 15 bases between them. This CDR3 reads CASSVAPSQGKQYF. In DNA, the CDR3 is TGTGCCAGCAGCGTAGCCCCATCACAGGGAAAGCAGTACTTC.

The chain combines TRBV12-5 with TRBJ2-1, with a weak D call TRBD2 (5 bases). V lost 5 bases to trimming and J lost 9 bases, with 14 bases between them. This CDR3 is 13 amino acids long. CDR1 and CDR2 (germline): LGHNT, FRNRAP. The CDR3 spells CASGLSSSTEQFF. CDR3 sequence (DNA): TGTGCTAGTGGTCTATCCTCTAGCACTGAGCAGTTCTTC.

The chain employs TRBV30 and TRBJ1-5, with D tentatively TRBD1 (6 bases). Germline V gives CDR1 GTSNPN, CDR2 SVGIG (reference sequence). V was shortened by 0 bases and J by 7 bases, with 16 bases between the two germline ends. The CDR3 sequence is 15 residues long. The CDR3 DNA sequence: TGTGCCTGGAGTGTACCCGACAGGCGCAGACAGCCCCAGCATTTT. Protein: CAWSVPDRRRQPQHF.

The chain couples TRBV19 to TRBJ1-1; a weak D match, TRBD1 (6 bases). The CDR3 contains 14 residues. CDR1 LNHDA and CDR2 SQIVND come from the germline V gene (reference sequence). With 3 bases removed from V and 7 bases from J, the gap between germline ends came to 15 bases. The CDR3 loop reads CASSMGAGEFEAFF. CDR3 DNA: TGTGCCAGTAGTATGGGCGCAGGGGAGTTTGAAGCTTTCTTT. The complete variable domain, with remaining parts taken from reference TRBV19 and TRBJ1-1, reads DGGITQSPKYLFRKEGQNVTLSCEQNLNHDAMYWYRQDPGQGLRLIYYSQIVNDFQKGDIAEGYSVSREKKESFPLTVTSAQKNPTAFYLCASSMGAGEFEAFFGQGTRLTVV.

This clone has just one count. The chain links TRBV4-1 to TRBJ2-1; D is uncertain. Germline values: CDR1 MGHRA, CDR2 YSYEKL. The V end was cut by 1 base, the J end by 6 bases, with 7 bases between. This CDR3 is 13 amino acids long. CDR3 protein: CASSQGLTNEQFF. CDR3 DNA sequence: TGCGCCAGCAGCCAAGGACTGACCAATGAGCAGTTCTTC.

The chain uses TRBV2 and TRBJ1-1, with a possible D match to TRBD1 (6 bases). Germline V gene sequence: CDR1 SNHLY, CDR2 FYNNEI. With 5 bases removed from V and 7 bases from J, the gap between germline ends came to 11 bases. CDR3 length: 12 residues. The CDR3 loop is CASSRDNGEAFF. The CDR3 nucleotides read TGTGCCAGCAGTCGGGACAACGGTGAAGCTTTCTTT.

This chain joins TRBV14 and TRBJ2-2; 10 positions match TRBD2. The germline CDR1 and CDR2 sequences are SGHDN and FVKESK. The V segment lost 4 bases and the J segment 5 bases; nucleotides outside the gene matches: 4. The CDR3 runs to 15 residues. CDR3 coding DNA: TGTGCCAGCAGCCCTAGCGGGGGCTCTACCGGGGAGCTGTTTTTT. Protein product: CASSPSGGSTGELFF.

The chain uses TRBV6-6 and TRBJ2-3; 8 bases line up with TRBD2. Trimming cost V 6 bases and J 2 bases; bases outside gene matches: 7. CDR3 length: 15 residues. Germline V gene sequence: CDR1 MNHNY, CDR2 SVGAGI (reference sequence). The CDR3 reads CASRNLAGLTDTQYF. For the CDR3, the DNA is TGTGCCAGCAGAAACTTAGCGGGACTCACAGATACGCAGTATTTT.

The chain has TRBV7-2 and TRBJ2-1; D is uncertain. CDR1 is SGHTA and CDR2 is FQGNSA in the germline V gene. The CDR3 is 16 residues long. V lost 6 bases and J lost 3, with 18 bases in between. For the CDR3, the DNA is TGTGCCAGCAGGCTCAAAAGCCTTGGTGTCTACAATGAGCAGTTCTTC. Amino acids: CASRLKSLGVYNEQFF.

This rearrangement joins TRBV9 to TRBJ2-3; 8 nucleotides agree with TRBD2. The germline V gene has CDR1 SGDLS and CDR2 YYNGEE. The J segment lost 5 bases and the V segment lost 0 bases, leaving 8 bases of the junction unmatched. This CDR3 has 16 residues. CDR3 amino acids: CASSVAIAGSIDTQYF. CDR3 bases: TGTGCCAGCAGCGTAGCTATAGCGGGGTCGATAGATACGCAGTATTTT.

This clone was detected only once. V and J are TRBV2 and TRBJ2-3; D is possibly TRBD2 (7 bases). The CDR3 length is 13 residues. Deletions cut 7 bases from V and 3 bases from J, with 11 bases between. Germline V gene data show CDR1 as SNHLY and CDR2 as FYNNEI. The CDR3 sequence: CASKEGGTDTQYF. In nucleotides, the CDR3 is TGTGCCAGCAAGGAGGGGGGGACAGATACGCAGTATTTT.

V is TRBV20-1 and J is TRBJ2-7; D may be TRBD2 (5 bases). V shed 3 bases and J shed 6 bases, with 12 bases lying between them. CDR1 is DFQATT and CDR2 is SNEGSKA in the germline V gene (reference sequence). The CDR3 loop spans 12 amino acids. The CDR3 region is CSASKGAGEQYF. DNA for the CDR3: TGCAGTGCTAGTAAGGGCGCGGGCGAGCAGTACTTC.

The chain is built from TRBV12-3 or TRBV12-4 and TRBJ1-2, with 10 bases aligning to TRBD1. The CDR3 sequence is 13 residues long. After removal of 7 bases from V and 8 bases from J, the junction contained 7 bases not matched to a gene. CDR3 in DNA: TGTGCCAGCACAATTGACAGGGGGCAAGGCTACACCTTC. As protein: CASTIDRGQGYTF.

V usage is TRBV7-9 and J usage is TRBJ1-4, with 7 positions matching TRBD1. Per germline, CDR1 SEHNR and CDR2 FQNEAQ (reference sequence). The CDR3 runs 17 residues. Trimming cost V 5 bases and J 8 bases; bases outside gene matches: 17. The CDR3 coding sequence is TGTGCCAGCAGCCCCCTCAGACAGGGTCGTCGCGGCGAAAAACTGTTTTTT. Encoded protein: CASSPLRQGRRGEKLFF.

V is TRBV5-6 and J is TRBJ2-2; unclear D gene. The CDR3 sequence is 15 residues long. The germline V and J ends were trimmed by 0 bases and 4 bases, with 10 bases remaining between them. Germline CDR1 and CDR2: SGHDT and YYEEEE. CDR3 region: CASSLGSVTTGELFF. For the CDR3, the DNA is TGTGCCAGCAGCTTGGGGAGTGTAACCACCGGGGAGCTGTTTTTT.

The V gene is TRBV4-1, the J gene TRBJ2-1; 11 bases align to TRBD2. CDR1 and CDR2 from the germline V gene are MGHRA and YSYEKL. The length of the CDR3 is 17 residues. Trimming removed 1 base from V and 12 bases from J; junction bases left unmatched: 14. The CDR3 sequence is CASSQGAILAGGRVQFF. The CDR3, as DNA: TGCGCCAGCAGCCAAGGGGCGATCCTAGCGGGGGGTCGTGTGCAGTTCTTC.